The entry below gives a single T cell receptor (beta chain) sequence along with its context. Its cognate antigen is unknown. This record comes from a study of T cell responses to AZD1222 COVID-19 vaccine. Study-level background: The study pooled second doses at about 4 or about 12 weeks.

Profiling relied on immunoSEQ multiplex PCR, and the TCRdb table lists in-frame clones only, not all of them. The sample contains some 130,000 clones, roughly 90% of which appear only once. Trimming cost V 7 bases and J 0 bases, with 12 bases left between them. Germline CDR1 and CDR2: ENHRY and SYGVKD. This CDR3 spans 14 amino acids. Whole-study results and caveats: Repertoire collection took place solely once the T cell response had peaked. Only a handful of AZD1222 recipients were seropositive at baseline.

The specimen was peripheral blood, collected on day 0 of AZD1222 vaccination. V gene TRBV10-3 combines with J gene TRBJ1-1, with D tentatively TRBD1 (5 bases). The TCR originated in an adult in good health. Written as DNA, the CDR3 is TGTGCCATCACCCAGACAGATATGAACACTGAAGCTTTCTTT. Its translation: CAITQTDMNTEAFF.